Presented here are 13 T cell receptor beta chains from one specimen sequenced in a study of chemoradiotherapy in HPV16-positive cancers (dated by TCRdb to the early 2020s). The library was built by means of the immunoSEQ multiplex PCR assay. The source is immuneACCESS, and TCRdb retained only in-frame sequences with V and J called. Part of the clones is not carried over; for the studies checked, unresolved V genes explain less than half of this, and the remainder is unexplained. The sample table records fewer than 8,000 clones; roughly 89% of these occur just once. The top ten clones comprise 3.5% to 4.5% of the sample. The specimen was taken from a patient who underwent chemoradiotherapy. The receptors stem from a human donor with HPV-associated anogenital cancer.

This clone was observed a few times. The chain couples TRBV11-2 to TRBJ2-3, with D hard to call. With 1 base removed from V and 0 bases from J, the gap between germline ends came to 5 bases. CDR1 is SGHAT and CDR2 is FQNNGV in the germline V gene. The length of the CDR3 is 14 residues. The CDR3, as DNA: TGTGCCAGCAGCTTAGTTTCGAGCACAGATACGCAGTATTTT. Translation gives CASSLVSSTDTQYF.

As concerns this clone: A much larger clone differs by one base, so this may be a read error. Additional DNA sequences in this sample encode the identical CDR3. V usage is TRBV6-4 and J usage is TRBJ2-2; no definite D call. Germline V gene sequence: CDR1 MRHNA, CDR2 SNTAGT. Deletions cut 4 bases from V and 6 bases from J, with 12 bases between. The CDR3 length is 14 residues. Here the CDR3 DNA reads TGTGCCAGCAGTGGTGATAGGGAAGCCGGGGAGCTGTTTTTT. Its protein product is CASSGDREAGELFF.

This clone was seen once. The chain combines TRBV19 with TRBJ2-3; 10 bases align to TRBD1. The CDR3 has 17 amino acids. Trimming at V came to 5 bases and at J to 4 bases, leaving 12 bases not matched to a gene. Per germline, CDR1 LNHDA and CDR2 SQIVND (reference sequence). The CDR3 protein is CASSSLTGGVGPDTQYF. The CDR3 nucleotides are TGTGCCAGTAGTTCCTTGACAGGGGGCGTGGGTCCAGATACGCAGTATTTT.

The chain is built from TRBV7-6 and TRBJ1-1; D is ambiguous. This CDR3 is built from 15 residues. The V end was cut by 5 bases, the J end by 2 bases, with 15 bases between. The germline CDR1 and CDR2 sequences are SGHVS and FNYEAQ. The CDR3 DNA reads as TGTGCCAGCAGCCCTGGGAGGGCTGGAAACACTGAAGCTTTCTTT. As protein: CASSPGRAGNTEAFF.

This clone was detected a few times. The chain is built from TRBV25-1 and TRBJ2-2, with D uncertain. V lost 3 bases and J 2 bases, leaving 7 bases between the germline ends. Germline V gene lookup returns CDR1 MGHDK and CDR2 SYGVNS. The CDR3 sequence is 14 residues long. The CDR3 nucleotides are TGTGCCAGCAGTGATCCAGTTAACACCGGGGAGCTGTTTTTT. It encodes CASSDPVNTGELFF.

This clone was observed a few times. The CDR3 here is CATSRGLAGRQETQYF. In nucleotides, the CDR3 is TGTGCCACCAGCAGGGGACTAGCGGGCCGTCAAGAGACCCAGTACTTC. The V and J genes are TRBV15 and TRBJ2-5; 12 bases line up with TRBD2. The CDR3 contains 16 residues. Unmatched junction bases numbered 4, after V lost 3 bases and J lost 2 bases. Germline-derived CDR1 and CDR2 are LNHNV and YYDKDF (reference sequence).

The chain couples TRBV7-6 to TRBJ1-5; 7 bases map to TRBD1. CDR1 is SGHVS, CDR2 FNYEAQ, per germline. Trimming at V came to 3 bases and at J to 2 bases, leaving 7 bases not matched to a gene. The CDR3 sequence is 16 residues long. DNA for the CDR3: TGTGCCAGCAGCTTGGGGGGGGACAGACGCAATCAGCCCCAGCATTTT. Its translation is CASSLGGDRRNQPQHF.

The chain joins TRBV29-1 to TRBJ1-2; 10 bases are a match to TRBD1. The germline CDR1 and CDR2 sequences are SQVTM and ANQGSEA. The length of the CDR3 is 15 residues. Trimming removed 3 bases from V and 0 bases from J; junction bases left unmatched: 4. The CDR3 nucleotides are TGCAGCGTTGAGTCGGGACAGGGGCCTAACTATGGCTACACCTTC. Protein product: CSVESGQGPNYGYTF.

The rearrangement joins TRBV6-1 to TRBJ2-3, with a weak D call TRBD2 (7 bases). Germline lookup yields CDR1 MNHNS and CDR2 SASEGT. Trimming took off 3 bases at V and 3 bases at J, with 25 bases between the two ends. This CDR3 spans 19 amino acids. CDR3 loop: CASSDNLLWGGDGTDTQYF. The CDR3 DNA follows: TGTGCCAGCAGTGATAATCTTCTTTGGGGGGGCGACGGGACAGATACGCAGTATTTT.

V and J are TRBV11-3 and TRBJ2-5, with D possibly TRBD1 on 6 matching bases. Trimming cost V 5 bases and J 7 bases, with 14 bases left between them. Germline-derived CDR1 and CDR2 are SGHNT and YENEEA. This CDR3 has 13 residues. Here the CDR3 reads CASSNRQELTQYF. DNA of the CDR3: TGTGCCAGCAGCAACAGACAGGAACTGACCCAGTACTTC.

This sequence joins TRBV18 and TRBJ2-1; D possibly uses TRBD1 or TRBD2 (6 bases each). The CDR3 contains 15 residues. Germline V gene data show CDR1 as KGHSH and CDR2 as LQKENI. V lost 3 bases and J lost 0, with 9 bases in between. The CDR3, as DNA: TGTGCCAGCTCACCTGCGGGACACTCCTACAATGAGCAGTTCTTC. This sequence encodes CASSPAGHSYNEQFF.

The chain couples TRBV19 to TRBJ1-1; D not certain. Trimming removed 7 bases at V and 0 bases at J, with 15 bases between. Germline CDR1 LNHDA, CDR2 SQIVND (reference sequence). The CDR3 consists of 15 residues. The CDR3 nucleotides are TGTGCCAGTAAAAACTCCGCAGGTATGAACACTGAAGCTTTCTTT. It codes for CASKNSAGMNTEAFF. The entire variable domain, with the rest obtained from reference TRBV19 and TRBJ1-1, is as follows: DGGITQSPKYLFRKEGQNVTLSCEQNLNHDAMYWYRQDPGQGLRLIYYSQIVNDFQKGDIAEGYSVSREKKESFPLTVTSAQKNPTAFYLCASKNSAGMNTEAFFGQGTRLTVV.

The chain has TRBV28 and TRBJ1-2, with 7 positions matching TRBD1. Germline V lookup: CDR1 MDHEN, CDR2 SYDVKM. The trim removed 11 bases at V and 8 bases at J, leaving 8 bases unmatched. The CDR3 contains 11 residues. CDR3 DNA: TGTGCCTGCAACCGGGACAGAGGCTACACCTTC. It yields the protein CACNRDRGYTF.